The 25 T cell receptor beta chains in this list originate from one sample, sequenced in a study of T cell responses to AZD1222 COVID-19 vaccine. Method: immunoSEQ multiplex PCR; TCRdb's copy keeps in-frame clones and lacks some. The sample includes over 100,000 clones, approximately 90% of them seen just once. Here the sequenced sample was peripheral blood, taken on day 0 of AZD1222 vaccination. These TCRs come from an adult in good health.

The chain employs TRBV30 and TRBJ1-1; no definite D call. V was pared by 0 bases and J by 1 base, with 9 bases between. The CDR3 is made up of 14 amino acids. From germline, CDR1 is GTSNPN and CDR2 SVGIG (reference sequence). The CDR3 nucleotides are TGTGCCTGGAGTGTATCCTTATCGAACACTGAAGCTTTCTTT. The encoded protein is CAWSVSLSNTEAFF.

CDR3 protein: CASSILGEQYF. CDR3 nucleotide sequence: TGTGCCAGTAGTATCTTGGGCGAGCAGTACTTC. This rearrangement joins TRBV19 to TRBJ2-7, with D unresolved. V was clipped by 3 bases and J by 6 bases, with 6 bases between them. The CDR3 totals 11 residues. The germline CDR1 and CDR2 sequences are LNHDA and SQIVND (reference sequence).

This chain links TRBV3-1 (or the pseudogene TRBV3-2) with TRBJ1-6; TRBD1 matches 7 bases. This CDR3 comprises 15 residues. CDR1 LGHDT and CDR2 YNNKEL come from the germline V gene (reference sequence). V shed 4 bases, J shed 7 bases, and the junction held 7 bases outside the gene matches. The CDR3 DNA sequence: TGTGCCAGCAGCCGAGACGACAGGGTCAATTCACCCCTCCACTTT. Its translation is CASSRDDRVNSPLHF.

The chain joins TRBV29-1 to TRBJ2-7; tentative D call: TRBD1 (6 bases). Trimming shortened V by 6 bases and J by 5 bases, and 23 bases separated the two germline ends. CDR3 length: 15 amino acids. Germline V gives CDR1 SQVTM, CDR2 ANQGSEA. CDR3 sequence reads: CSVRTASIFANEQYF. The CDR3, as DNA: TGCAGCGTCCGGACAGCGAGCATTTTCGCTAACGAGCAGTACTTC.

This clone was detected once. This chain uses TRBV5-1 with TRBJ1-3; D is undetermined. Germline V gene data show CDR1 as SGHRS and CDR2 as YFSETQ. This CDR3 is 15 amino acids long. V gave up 1 base and J gave up 3 bases, with 11 bases separating them. CDR3 amino acids: CASSLSVGRGNTIYF. The CDR3 nucleotides are TGCGCCAGCAGCTTGAGCGTTGGCCGTGGAAACACCATATATTTT. Together with reference TRBV5-1 and TRBJ1-3, the CDR3 gives the full variable domain: KAGVTQTPRYLIKTRGQQVTLSCSPISGHRSVSWYQQTPGQGLQFLFEYFSETQRNKGNFPGRFSGRQFSNSRSEMNVSTLELGDSALYLCASSLSVGRGNTIYFGEGSWLTVV.

This chain uses TRBV5-1 with TRBJ2-7; D may be TRBD1 or TRBD2 (5 bases each). V shed 7 bases and J shed 3 bases, with 14 bases lying between them. The CDR3 is 13 amino acids. In germline, CDR1 is SGHRS, CDR2 YFSETQ. The CDR3 DNA reads TGCGCCAGCCGTCCGGGACGGAGCTACGAGCAGTACTTC. Protein: CASRPGRSYEQYF.

This rearrangement joins TRBV9 to TRBJ1-6; D uncertain. Germline lookup yields CDR1 SGDLS and CDR2 YYNGEE. V was pared by 4 bases and J by 0 bases, with 11 bases between. The CDR3 is 16 amino acids. CDR3 sequence: CASSSRRSSYNSPLHF. CDR3 sequence (DNA): TGTGCCAGCAGCTCCCGCCGGAGCTCCTATAATTCACCCCTCCACTTT.

This clone was seen only once. This rearrangement joins TRBV15 to TRBJ2-7; TRBD2 matches at 7 bases. This CDR3 spans 13 amino acids. Germline CDR1 and CDR2: LNHNV and YYDKDF (reference sequence). The junction had 8 bases not matched to a gene; V was cut back by 1 base and J by 11 bases. CDR3 nucleotide sequence: TGTGCCACCAGCAGAGGGCTAGCGGAGATGGAGTACTTC. Translation: CATSRGLAEMEYF.

This chain connects TRBV7-2 to TRBJ1-5, with 9 bases aligning to TRBD1. In germline, CDR1 is SGHTA, CDR2 FQGNSA. This CDR3 spans 16 amino acids. Trimming removed 5 bases from V and 3 bases from J; junction bases left unmatched: 8. Here the CDR3 reads CASSSGGTGYNQPQHF. DNA for the CDR3: TGTGCCAGCAGCAGCGGGGGGACAGGGTACAATCAGCCCCAGCATTTT.

The genes are TRBV7-2 and TRBJ1-1, with D possibly matching TRBD1 (5 bases). CDR1 is SGHTA and CDR2 is FQGNSA in the germline V gene. The CDR3 totals 16 residues. The ends were cut back, 6 bases at V and 4 bases at J, with 21 bases in the middle. CDR3 sequence: CASRNRPGLRGTEAFF. CDR3 nucleotides: TGTGCCAGCAGGAACCGACCGGGACTAAGAGGCACTGAAGCTTTCTTT.

The chain is built from TRBV10-3 and TRBJ2-2; tentatively, D is TRBD1 (6 bases). The germline gives CDR1 ENHRY, CDR2 SYGVKD. This CDR3 region has 15 residues. The ends were cut back, 4 bases at V and 5 bases at J, with 14 bases in the middle. CDR3 protein: CAISVEDRPTGELFF. The DNA for the CDR3 is TGTGCCATCAGTGTAGAAGACAGGCCGACCGGGGAGCTGTTTTTT.

The CDR3 DNA reads as TGCAGCGTCCACCGGGGGGACAGCGAGCAGTTCTTC. The encoded protein is CSVHRGDSEQFF. This chain uses TRBV29-1 with TRBJ2-1; D tentatively fits TRBD1 or TRBD2 (7 bases each). This CDR3 has 12 amino acids. CDR1 is SQVTM, CDR2 ANQGSEA, per germline. Trimming removed 6 bases from V and 10 bases from J, with 16 bases in between.

The J gene is TRBJ2-4, the V gene TRBV28; no clear D. Trimming pared 2 bases from V and 10 bases from J, leaving 6 bases between. CDR1 and CDR2 from the germline V gene are MDHEN and SYDVKM. The CDR3 contains 11 residues. The CDR3 is CASSLGKIQYF. The CDR3 DNA is TGTGCCAGCAGTTTAGGGAAAATTCAGTACTTC.

V and J are TRBV18 and TRBJ2-5; 7 bases fit TRBD1. CDR3 size: 15 residues. Trimming removed 6 bases from V and 0 bases from J; junction bases left unmatched: 7. Germline V gene sequence: CDR1 KGHSH, CDR2 LQKENI. For the CDR3, the DNA is TGTGCCAGCTCCGGGACAGTTAATAACCAAGAGACCCAGTACTTC. Translated: CASSGTVNNQETQYF. Combining the CDR3 with reference TRBV18 and TRBJ2-5 gives the whole variable domain NAGVMQNPRHLVRRRGQEARLRCSPMKGHSHVYWYRQLPEEGLKFMVYLQKENIIDESGMPKERFSAEFPKEGPSILRIQQVVRGDSAAYFCASSGTVNNQETQYFGPGTRLLVL.

The chain couples TRBV3-1 (or the pseudogene TRBV3-2) to TRBJ2-7, with 7 bases identical to TRBD2. Germline CDR1 reads LGHDT; CDR2 reads YNNKEL (reference sequence). The CDR3 extends over 15 amino acids. J gave up 4 bases and V 2 bases, and 8 bases lay outside the gene matches. CDR3 in DNA: TGTGCCAGCAGCCAATATCGCGGGGGATGGTACGAGCAGTACTTC. It encodes CASSQYRGGWYEQYF.

CDR3 in amino acids: CASSLSGDPHTQYF. CDR3 in DNA: TGTGCCAGCAGCTTAAGCGGGGACCCTCATACGCAGTATTTT. The chain has TRBV7-3 and TRBJ2-3; D is perhaps TRBD2 (6 bases). The CDR3 has 14 amino acids. Trimming left V 1 base short and J 7 bases short, with 12 bases between. CDR1 is SGHTA and CDR2 is FQGTGA in the germline V gene.

J is TRBJ1-1 and V is TRBV18; D unclear. CDR1 KGHSH and CDR2 LQKENI come from the germline V gene. V gave up 2 bases and J gave up 1 base, with 11 bases separating them. CDR3 size: 15 residues. CDR3 sequence reads: CASSPSSLRNTEAFF. CDR3 in DNA: TGTGCCAGCTCACCATCCTCGCTTAGGAACACTGAAGCTTTCTTT.

This clone occurred a few times. The V and J genes are TRBV28 and TRBJ1-6; TRBD1 matches 12 bases. The CDR3 runs 14 residues. Germline values: CDR1 MDHEN, CDR2 SYDVKM. The V gene end was trimmed by 6 bases and the J gene end by 10 bases; junction bases not matched to a gene: 4. CDR3 nucleotide sequence: TGTGCCAGCAGAAGGGACAGGGGGCCCTCACCCCTCCACTTT. Residues: CASRRDRGPSPLHF.

The rearrangement uses TRBV29-1 and TRBJ1-1, with 9 positions matching TRBD1. CDR1 and CDR2 (germline): SQVTM, ANQGSEA. The CDR3 has 13 amino acids. J gave up 5 bases and V 5 bases, and 6 bases lay outside the gene matches. The CDR3: CSVFTGGRTEAFF. The DNA of the CDR3 is TGCAGCGTTTTCACAGGGGGCCGTACTGAAGCTTTCTTT.

V is TRBV9 and J is TRBJ2-3, with 7 bases that match TRBD2. The CDR3 is 13 amino acids. Losses at the gene ends were 7 bases for V and 0 bases for J; bases not matched to a gene: 2. Germline V gene data show CDR1 as SGDLS and CDR2 as YYNGEE. CDR3 in DNA: TGTGCCAGCGGCGGGGGTAGCACAGATACGCAGTATTTT. Translating it yields CASGGGSTDTQYF.

This clone was seen only a few times. The chain carries TRBV10-2 and TRBJ2-2, with 12 positions matching TRBD2. Germline loops: CDR1 WSHSY, CDR2 SAAADI. V dropped 8 bases and J dropped 7; count of bases not matched to a gene: 5. This CDR3 has 14 residues. The CDR3 region is CASRLAGGFGELFF. CDR3 DNA sequence: TGCGCCAGCCGTCTAGCGGGGGGGTTCGGGGAGCTGTTTTTT.

The CDR3 DNA is TGTGCCAGCAGTTCAAAGTATCTGGGATCCAAAAACATTCAGTACTTC. Protein sequence: CASSSKYLGSKNIQYF. The chain has TRBV28 and TRBJ2-4; no clear D. The CDR3 runs to 16 residues. From germline, CDR1 is MDHEN and CDR2 SYDVKM. V was clipped by 4 bases and J by 2 bases, with 15 bases between them.

The chain recombines TRBV7-2 with TRBJ2-5; TRBD2 aligns across 10 bases. The CDR3 sequence is 14 residues long. V trimming: 4 bases; J trimming: 5 bases; junction bases outside the gene matches: 4. Per germline, CDR1 SGHTA and CDR2 FQGNSA. The CDR3 region is CASSYLAGAETQYF. CDR3 coding DNA: TGTGCCAGCAGCTATCTAGCGGGGGCGGAGACCCAGTACTTC.

V usage is TRBV6-2 or TRBV6-3 and J usage is TRBJ1-1; D gene uncertain. V dropped 4 bases and J dropped 0 bases, with 12 bases sitting between them. From germline, CDR1 is MNHEY and CDR2 SVGEGT. CDR3 length: 15 amino acids. CDR3 coding DNA: TGTGCCAGCAGTTCATGGCAGGAGCTGAACACTGAAGCTTTCTTT. Its translation is CASSSWQELNTEAFF.

V is TRBV27 and J is TRBJ1-5; unclear D gene. Deletions cut 10 bases from V and 3 bases from J, with 19 bases between. The CDR3 covers 15 residues. From germline, CDR1 is MNHEY and CDR2 SMNVEV (reference sequence). This CDR3 is CATSPGYVNNQPQHF. The DNA for the CDR3 is TGTGCCACCTCCCCGGGTTATGTGAACAATCAGCCCCAGCATTTT.